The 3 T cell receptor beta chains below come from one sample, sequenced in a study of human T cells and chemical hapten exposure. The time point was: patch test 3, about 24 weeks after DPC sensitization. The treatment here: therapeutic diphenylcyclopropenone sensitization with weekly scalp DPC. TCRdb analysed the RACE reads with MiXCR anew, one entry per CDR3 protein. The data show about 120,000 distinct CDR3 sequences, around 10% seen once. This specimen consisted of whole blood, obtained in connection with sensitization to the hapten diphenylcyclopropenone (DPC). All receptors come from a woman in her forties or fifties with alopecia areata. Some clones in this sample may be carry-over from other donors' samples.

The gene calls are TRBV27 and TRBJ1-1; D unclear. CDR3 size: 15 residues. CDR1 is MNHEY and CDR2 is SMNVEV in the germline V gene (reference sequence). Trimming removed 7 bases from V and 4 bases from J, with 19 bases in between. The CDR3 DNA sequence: TGTGCCAGCACCCCACTACGGGGAGGAATCACTGAAGCTTTCTTT. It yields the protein CASTPLRGGITEAFF.

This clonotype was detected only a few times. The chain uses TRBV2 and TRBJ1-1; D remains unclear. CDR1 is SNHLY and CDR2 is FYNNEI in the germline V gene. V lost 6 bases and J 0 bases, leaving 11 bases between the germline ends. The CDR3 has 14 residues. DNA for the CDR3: TGTGCCAGCAGCGTCGCGGTCATGAACACTGAAGCTTTCTTT. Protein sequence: CASSVAVMNTEAFF.

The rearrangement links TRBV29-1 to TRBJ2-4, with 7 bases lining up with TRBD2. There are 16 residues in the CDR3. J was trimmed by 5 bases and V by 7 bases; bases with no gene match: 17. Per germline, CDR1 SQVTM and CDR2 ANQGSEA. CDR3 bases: TGCAGCGCGCGCCTTAGTAGGGGAGGGCTTCAAAACATTCAGTACTTC. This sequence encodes CSARLSRGGLQNIQYF.